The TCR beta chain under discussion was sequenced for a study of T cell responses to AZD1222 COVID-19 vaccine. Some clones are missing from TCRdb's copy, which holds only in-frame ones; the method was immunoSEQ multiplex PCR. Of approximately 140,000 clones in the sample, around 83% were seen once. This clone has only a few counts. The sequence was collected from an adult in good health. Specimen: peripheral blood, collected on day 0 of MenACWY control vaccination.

The CDR3 reads CASSQSPGNTIYF. The CDR3 coding sequence is TGCGCCAGCAGCCAGTCACCTGGAAACACCATATATTTT. The genes are TRBV5-1 and TRBJ1-3; the D is unclear. The CDR3 consists of 13 residues. Between the trimmed V and J ends, which lost 4 bases and 2 bases, there was a span of 7 bases. Germline lookup yields CDR1 SGHRS and CDR2 YFSETQ.